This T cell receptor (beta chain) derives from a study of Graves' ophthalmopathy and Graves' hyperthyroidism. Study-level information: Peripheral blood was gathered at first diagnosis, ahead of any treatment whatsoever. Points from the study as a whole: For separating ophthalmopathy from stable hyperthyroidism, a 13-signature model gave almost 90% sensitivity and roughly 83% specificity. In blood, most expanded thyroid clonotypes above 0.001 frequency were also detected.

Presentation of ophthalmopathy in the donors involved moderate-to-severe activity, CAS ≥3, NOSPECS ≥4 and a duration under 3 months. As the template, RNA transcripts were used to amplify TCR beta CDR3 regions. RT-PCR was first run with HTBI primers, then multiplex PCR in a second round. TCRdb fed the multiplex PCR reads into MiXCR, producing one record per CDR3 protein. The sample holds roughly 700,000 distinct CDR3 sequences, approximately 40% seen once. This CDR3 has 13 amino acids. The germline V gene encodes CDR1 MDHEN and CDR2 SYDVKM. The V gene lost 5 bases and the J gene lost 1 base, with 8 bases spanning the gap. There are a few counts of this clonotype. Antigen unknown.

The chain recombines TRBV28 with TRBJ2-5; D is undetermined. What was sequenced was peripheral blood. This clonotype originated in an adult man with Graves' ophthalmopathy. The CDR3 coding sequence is TGTGCCAGCAGTCCCAATGCCCAAGAGACCCAGTACTTC. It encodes CASSPNAQETQYF.